Listed here are 18 T cell receptor beta chains from one sample, sequenced in a study of blood T cell repertoires in COVID-19 (dated by TCRdb to 2020 to 2021). Library prep was done by the immunoSEQ multiplex PCR assay. TCRdb limited this immuneACCESS table to in-frame rearrangements with V and J called. A share of clones is missing; checked studies link under half to unresolved V genes, and the rest is unexplained. Recorded for this sample are about 220,000 clones; roughly 80% of them occurred a single time. The top ten hold approximately 7.2% of the sample. The specimen sequenced was peripheral blood. The receptor set was obtained from a woman in her seventies with acute or convalescent COVID-19.

A word on this clone: At one of its ends the junction is not consistent with the germline gene, which may arise from a read error. V usage is TRBV6-2 or TRBV6-3 and J usage is TRBJ2-3; D uncertain. The CDR3 runs to 14 residues. Germline V gives CDR1 MNHEY, CDR2 SVGEGT. The CDR3 is CASSLMTLPDTQYF. The CDR3 DNA reads TGTGCCAGTAGTTTGATGACTTTACCAGATACGCAGTATTTT.

V is TRBV9 and J is TRBJ2-7; possible D gene TRBD2, 6 bases. The V end lost 2 bases, the J end lost 6 bases, and 9 bases lay between the germline ends. The CDR3 spans 12 residues. Germline CDR1 reads SGDLS; CDR2 reads YYNGEE. CDR3 protein: CASSVMGGEQYF. CDR3 coding DNA: TGTGCCAGCAGCGTGATGGGAGGCGAGCAGTACTTC. The full variable domain, with the rest looked up from reference TRBV9 and TRBJ2-7, is DSGVTQTPKHLITATGQRVTLRCSPRSGDLSVYWYQQSLDQGLQFLIQYYNGEERAKGNILERFSAQQFPDLHSELNLSSLELGDSALYFCASSVMGGEQYFGPGTRLTVT.

V usage is TRBV6-4 and J usage is TRBJ1-2; D unclear. Germline CDR1 is MRHNA and CDR2 is SNTAGT. V lost 0 bases and J 8 bases, leaving 10 bases between the germline ends. The CDR3 runs to 13 residues. The CDR3 reads CASSDSNGVGYTF. The CDR3 bases are TGTGCCAGCAGTGACTCGAACGGGGTCGGCTACACCTTC.

The J gene is TRBJ2-5, the V gene TRBV4-1, with 9 nucleotides matching TRBD2. The CDR3 length is 15 residues. Germline V lookup: CDR1 MGHRA, CDR2 YSYEKL. Unmatched junction bases numbered 5, after V lost 2 bases and J lost 4 bases. CDR3 DNA: TGCGCCAGCAGCCAAACTCCTAGCGGGGTAGAGACCCAGTACTTC. This sequence encodes CASSQTPSGVETQYF.

The chain couples TRBV6-1 to TRBJ2-7; D is ambiguous. With 2 bases removed from V and 0 bases from J, the gap between germline ends came to 11 bases. Germline lookup yields CDR1 MNHNS and CDR2 SASEGT. The CDR3 is 15 residues long. CDR3 sequence (DNA): TGTGCCAGCAGTGAACTCATGATGAGCTCCTACGAGCAGTACTTC. Its protein is CASSELMMSSYEQYF.

The chain uses TRBV6-4 and TRBJ2-1, with a tentative D call TRBD2 (5 bases). Germline V gene data show CDR1 as MRHNA and CDR2 as SNTAGT. V was shortened by 3 bases and J by 11 bases, with 14 bases between the two germline ends. The CDR3 has 13 amino acids. CDR3 in amino acids: CASSEGSGSQQFF. The CDR3 nucleotides read TGTGCCAGCAGTGAAGGTTCGGGAAGTCAGCAGTTCTTC.

The chain is built from TRBV6-2 or TRBV6-3 and TRBJ2-7; D gene uncertain. In germline, CDR1 is MNHEY, CDR2 SVGEGT. Trimming shortened V by 0 bases and J by 1 base, and 4 bases separated the two germline ends. The CDR3 loop spans 13 amino acids. The DNA for the CDR3 is TGTGCCAGCAGTTACTCCGGGTCCTACGAGCAGTACTTC. Protein product: CASSYSGSYEQYF.

The rearrangement uses TRBV12-3 or TRBV12-4 and TRBJ2-1; TRBD2 agrees at 10 bases. The length of the CDR3 is 12 residues. J gave up 15 bases and V 4 bases, and 6 bases lay outside the gene matches. This CDR3 reads CASSSLLAGAFF. For the CDR3, the DNA is TGTGCCAGCAGTTCCCTTCTAGCGGGGGCGTTCTTC.

The V call is TRBV7-6, the J call TRBJ2-3, with 8 bases aligning to TRBD2. J was trimmed by 1 base and V by 5 bases; bases with no gene match: 8. The CDR3 sequence is 16 residues long. In germline, CDR1 is SGHVS, CDR2 FNYEAQ. CDR3 sequence: CASSLLRGDGTDTQYF. In DNA form, the CDR3 reads TGTGCCAGCAGCCTCCTGCGGGGGGACGGCACAGATACGCAGTATTTT.

The rearrangement links TRBV5-8 to TRBJ2-3; 7 bases fit TRBD1. This CDR3 has 14 amino acids. The V gene end was trimmed by 4 bases and the J gene end by 3 bases; junction bases not matched to a gene: 5. Germline CDR1 reads SGHTS; CDR2 reads YDEGEE. This chain's CDR3 is CASSVGQITDTQYF. In nucleotides, the CDR3 is TGTGCCAGCAGCGTGGGACAGATTACAGATACGCAGTATTTT.

The chain has TRBV3-1 (or the pseudogene TRBV3-2) and TRBJ2-3, with 12 bases matching TRBD2. The germline CDR1 and CDR2 sequences are LGHDT and YNNKEL (reference sequence). V trimming: 5 bases; J trimming: 2 bases; junction bases outside the gene matches: 2. The CDR3 is made up of 15 amino acids. In DNA, the CDR3 is TGTGCCAGCAGCTGGACTAGCGGGACCACAGATACGCAGTATTTT. Translation gives CASSWTSGTTDTQYF.

This clone was counted a single time. CDR3 residues: CASTQLVGGGYEQYF. Written as DNA, the CDR3 is TGTGCCAGCACCCAACTGGTGGGGGGGGGCTACGAGCAGTACTTC. The genes are TRBV9 and TRBJ2-7, with TRBD2 matching 7 bases. Germline CDR1 and CDR2: SGDLS and YYNGEE. The CDR3 is made up of 15 amino acids. V shed 6 bases, J shed 3 bases, and the junction held 12 bases outside the gene matches. Full variable domain (rest looked up from reference TRBV9 and TRBJ2-7): DSGVTQTPKHLITATGQRVTLRCSPRSGDLSVYWYQQSLDQGLQFLIQYYNGEERAKGNILERFSAQQFPDLHSELNLSSLELGDSALYFCASTQLVGGGYEQYFGPGTRLTVT.

This clone was counted a few times. CDR3 coding DNA: TGTGCCAGCAGGCCGGGACTAAACCCCACCGGGGAGCTGTTTTTT. It is translated as CASRPGLNPTGELFF. The rearrangement links TRBV3-1 (or the pseudogene TRBV3-2) to TRBJ2-2; TRBD2 matches at 7 bases. Looked up from germline, CDR1 is LGHDT and CDR2 is YNNKEL (reference sequence). Losses at the gene ends were 6 bases for V and 4 bases for J; bases not matched to a gene: 8. The CDR3 length is 15 residues.

The V call is TRBV4-1, the J call TRBJ2-1, with D possibly matching TRBD1 (6 bases). Germline values: CDR1 MGHRA, CDR2 YSYEKL. CDR3 length: 12 amino acids. The V and J ends lost 3 bases and 11 bases respectively, with 11 bases between them. CDR3 nucleotides: TGCGCCAGCAGCCAGGGACAACCTAAGCAGTTCTTC. This sequence encodes CASSQGQPKQFF.

The chain combines TRBV5-1 with TRBJ1-3; D call uncertain. CDR3 length: 16 amino acids. V was shortened by 0 bases and J by 0 bases, with 10 bases between the two germline ends. Looked up from germline, CDR1 is SGHRS and CDR2 is YFSETQ. The CDR3: CASSLAVGLSGNTIYF. CDR3 bases: TGCGCCAGCAGCTTGGCCGTGGGCCTCTCTGGAAACACCATATATTTT.

The CDR3, as DNA: TGTGCCAGCAGCTTAAACGCGGACTTATTTGCCAGGAGCTCCTACAATGAGCAGTTCTTC. It yields the protein CASSLNADLFARSSYNEQFF. The genes are TRBV7-6 and TRBJ2-1, with a possible D match to TRBD2 (5 bases). The V end was cut by 2 bases, the J end by 0 bases, with 23 bases between. Germline V gives CDR1 SGHVS, CDR2 FNYEAQ. There are 20 residues in the CDR3. The variable domain in full, with the rest retrieved from reference TRBV7-6 and TRBJ2-1, is GAGVSQSPRYKVTKRGQDVALRCDPISGHVSLYWYRQALGQGPEFLTYFNYEAQQDKSGLPNDRFSAERPEGSISTLTIQRTEQRDSAMYRCASSLNADLFARSSYNEQFFGPGTRLTVL.

This clone was seen only once. The rearrangement joins TRBV18 to TRBJ1-6; TRBD1 matches at 8 bases. The V gene's germline CDR1 is KGHSH and CDR2 LQKENI. The CDR3 spans 16 residues. V lost 3 bases to trimming and J lost 8 bases; unmatched junction nucleotides: 9. CDR3: CASSPQPTGGDSPLHF. In DNA, the CDR3 is TGTGCCAGCTCACCCCAACCCACAGGGGGTGATTCACCCCTCCACTTT.

This clone was seen a few times. J is TRBJ1-1 and V is TRBV7-7; D unclear. Trimming cost V 1 base and J 6 bases, with 9 bases left between them. Germline CDR1 is SSHAT and CDR2 is FNYEAQ (reference sequence). The CDR3 has 13 amino acids. Here the CDR3 reads CASSLERGSEAFF. The CDR3 nucleotides are TGTGCCAGCAGCTTAGAGCGTGGTTCTGAAGCTTTCTTT.